This TCR beta chain derives from a study of PD-1 blockade in classical Hodgkin lymphoma. Findings of the study overall: Nothing has yet pinned down what causes the repertoire differences, possibly disease activity or prior therapy. According to reports, newly diagnosed patients had lower baseline TCR diversity than healthy donors, and relapsed/refractory patients had lower baseline TCR diversity still.

Brentuximab vedotin exposure varied, and every patient relapsed after autologous stem cell transplantation. The best responses consisted of complete response, partial response or progressive disease. Details on this clone: The antigen remains unidentified.

Profiled with immunoSEQ multiplex PCR; TCRdb holds only in-frame clones, not every one. Among around 13,000 clones listed, about 81% were seen once. This CDR3 contains 19 residues. Germline CDR1 SGHDT, CDR2 YYEEEE. Between the trimmed V and J ends, which lost 6 bases and 3 bases, there was a span of 29 bases. This chain links TRBV5-6 with TRBJ2-3, with D possibly called TRBD1 or TRBD2 (5 bases each). Material: peripheral blood mononuclear cells (PBMCs), obtained at baseline. The clonotype originates from a human donor with classical Hodgkin lymphoma. CDR3 loop: CASTPGTPSTDTGTDTQYF. The CDR3 bases are TGTGCCAGCACCCCGGGGACCCCTAGCACAGATACCGGTACAGATACGCAGTATTTT.